This note documents a single T cell receptor beta chain sequence. These data originate in a study of identical twins. TCRdb redid the calling of the 5' RACE reads with MiXCR, one entry per CDR3 protein. The repertoire holds 450,000 to 600,000 distinct CDR3 sequences, with 20% to 25% as singletons. From germline, CDR1 is DFQATT and CDR2 SNEGSKA (reference sequence). The CDR3 length is 15 residues. Germline trimming cut 3 bases from V and 5 bases from J; bases unmatched to any gene: 7. The same sample was also studied in work on yellow fever vaccine responses in identical twins. That source adds: Twin vaccine T cell responses reportedly seemed partly convergent, partly personalized.

Source material: CD4+ T cells sorted from blood. The chain combines TRBV20-1 with TRBJ2-2; 9 bases fit TRBD1. The origin of this receptor is a woman aged 18-29 years in good health. The CDR3 here is CSASPGTGRTGELFF. Written as DNA, the CDR3 is TGCAGTGCTAGCCCCGGGACAGGGCGGACCGGGGAGCTGTTTTTT.